Below are 27 T cell receptor beta chains sequenced from a single sample in a study of shared clonotypes between healthy human individuals. The assay was immunoSEQ multiplex PCR, and TCRdb's table has in-frame clones only and misses some. The sample lists approximately 700,000 clones, roughly 73% occurring once. The sample comprised memory CD4+ T cells sorted from blood. Subset meaning: CD45RA-negative fraction. These receptors came from a woman in her 30s in good health.

This chain connects TRBV2 to TRBJ2-1; 10 bases fit TRBD2. J lost 6 bases, V lost 6 bases, and 8 bases had no gene match. The CDR3 totals 15 residues. Germline V gene lookup returns CDR1 SNHLY and CDR2 FYNNEI. CDR3: CASRRTSGMTNEQFF. DNA of the CDR3: TGTGCCAGCAGGAGAACTAGCGGGATGACCAATGAGCAGTTCTTC. Full variable domain (rest looked up from reference TRBV2 and TRBJ2-1): EPEVTQTPSHQVTQMGQEVILRCVPISNHLYFYWYRQILGQKVEFLVSFYNNEISEKSEIFDDQFSVERPDGSNFTLKIRSTKLEDSAMYFCASRRTSGMTNEQFFGPGTRLTVL.

The chain links TRBV4-2 to TRBJ2-5, with D hard to call. This CDR3 contains 15 residues. The V gene's germline CDR1 is LGHNA and CDR2 YNFKEQ. V lost 1 base to trimming and J lost 2 bases, with 11 bases between them. The CDR3 is CASSQGNSRQETQYF. In DNA form, the CDR3 reads TGTGCCAGCAGCCAAGGGAATAGCAGACAAGAGACCCAGTACTTC.

V and J are TRBV28 and TRBJ1-4; a weak D match, TRBD1 (6 bases). CDR3 length equals 13 residues. The germline CDR1 and CDR2 sequences are MDHEN and SYDVKM. Trimming stripped 6 bases from V and 8 bases from J, with 13 bases between. Here the CDR3 DNA reads TGTGCCAGCAGGGGCAGGGGAAGGGAAAAACTGTTTTTT. It translates to CASRGRGREKLFF. Using reference TRBV28 and TRBJ1-4 for the parts outside the CDR3, the full variable domain is DVKVTQSSRYLVKRTGEKVFLECVQDMDHENMFWYRQDPGLGLRLIYFSYDVKMKEKGDIPEGYSVSREKKERFSLILESASTNQTSMYLCASRGRGREKLFFGSGTQLSVL.

The V and J genes are TRBV5-1 and TRBJ2-4, with D possibly being TRBD2 (6 bases). The CDR3 length is 14 residues. The V and J ends lost 4 bases and 9 bases respectively, with 17 bases between them. Germline CDR1 and CDR2: SGHRS and YFSETQ. The CDR3 is CASSQGRRAGIQYF. CDR3 in DNA: TGCGCCAGCAGCCAAGGGAGGCGCGCCGGCATTCAGTACTTC.

The rearrangement joins TRBV19 to TRBJ2-3; the D gene is possibly TRBD2 (7 bases). The ends were cut back, 5 bases at V and 1 base at J, with 13 bases in the middle. In germline, CDR1 is LNHDA, CDR2 SQIVND (reference sequence). This CDR3 has 15 residues. CDR3 bases: TGTGCCAGTAGTTCGGGCGGGGGCGGCACAGATACGCAGTATTTT. It specifies CASSSGGGGTDTQYF.

This chain uses TRBV19 with TRBJ1-6, with D possibly TRBD1 on 6 matching bases. Germline values: CDR1 LNHDA, CDR2 SQIVND (reference sequence). This CDR3 has 13 residues. Trimming stripped 5 bases from V and 7 bases from J, with 9 bases between. DNA for the CDR3: TGTGCCAGTAGTTCGCAGGGGAATTCACCCCTCCACTTT. This sequence encodes CASSSQGNSPLHF.

This rearrangement joins TRBV5-1 to TRBJ1-2, with 8 bases that match TRBD1. The CDR3 spans 15 residues. Germline CDR1 is SGHRS and CDR2 is YFSETQ. Losses at the gene ends were 3 bases for V and 3 bases for J; bases not matched to a gene: 7. The CDR3 DNA reads as TGCGCCAGCAGCTGGGGGCAGGGGGCGGACTATGGCTACACCTTC. This codes for CASSWGQGADYGYTF.

The rearrangement links TRBV28 to TRBJ1-1; the match to TRBD1 covers 9 bases. CDR3 length: 15 residues. Losses at the gene ends were 4 bases for V and 4 bases for J; bases not matched to a gene: 7. Germline loops: CDR1 MDHEN, CDR2 SYDVKM. The CDR3 nucleotides read TGTGCCAGCAGTTCTTGGACAGGGGCAATCACTGAAGCTTTCTTT. The encoded protein is CASSSWTGAITEAFF.

DNA for the CDR3: TGTGCCAGCAGGGGGACAGGGGGCCCGAGTGAAAAACTGTTTTTT. Its translation: CASRGTGGPSEKLFF. The rearrangement uses TRBV2 and TRBJ1-4, with TRBD1 identical over 12 bases. Trimming at V came to 6 bases and at J to 7 bases, leaving 6 bases not matched to a gene. This CDR3 has 15 residues. The germline CDR1 and CDR2 sequences are SNHLY and FYNNEI.

This chain links TRBV2 with TRBJ2-1, with TRBD2 identical over 7 bases. In germline, CDR1 is SNHLY, CDR2 FYNNEI. Trimming cost V 7 bases and J 6 bases; bases outside gene matches: 9. CDR3 size: 14 residues. CDR3 in amino acids: CASNGGRATNEQFF. For the CDR3, the DNA is TGTGCCAGCAACGGGGGGAGGGCGACCAATGAGCAGTTCTTC.

This chain connects TRBV28 to TRBJ2-3; weak D call: TRBD2 (5 bases). Trimming cost V 1 base and J 1 base, with 12 bases left between them. Per the germline V gene, CDR1 is MDHEN and CDR2 is SYDVKM. The length of the CDR3 is 16 residues. The CDR3 DNA sequence: TGTGCCAGCAGTTTATATGGGGAGTTGGGCACAGATACGCAGTATTTT. Amino acids: CASSLYGELGTDTQYF.

This clone has a count of ten or more. The CDR3 DNA is TGCAGCGTTGAATCAGGGACTTTACAAGCTTTCTTT. Translation gives CSVESGTLQAFF. V usage is TRBV29-1 and J usage is TRBJ1-1; weak D call: TRBD1 (5 bases). Trimming removed 2 bases at V and 9 bases at J, with 13 bases between. CDR3 size: 12 residues. Germline CDR1 is SQVTM and CDR2 is ANQGSEA.

V usage is TRBV4-1 and J usage is TRBJ1-5, with unresolved D. This CDR3 has 15 amino acids. The germline gives CDR1 MGHRA, CDR2 YSYEKL. Between the trimmed V and J ends, which lost 2 bases and 1 base, there was a span of 9 bases. Written as DNA, the CDR3 is TGCGCCAGCAGCCAACCGGGAACGAGCAATCAGCCCCAGCATTTT. Encoded protein: CASSQPGTSNQPQHF.

The rearrangement joins TRBV7-9 to TRBJ2-7; weak D call: TRBD1 (6 bases). V lost 2 bases and J 4 bases, leaving 12 bases between the germline ends. Germline loops: CDR1 SEHNR, CDR2 FQNEAQ (reference sequence). CDR3 length equals 14 residues. As DNA, the CDR3 is TGTGCCAGCAGCTTAACTCCAGGGGATTACGAGCAGTACTTC. This sequence encodes CASSLTPGDYEQYF.

This chain's CDR3 is CASSTQTGNYGYTF. For the CDR3, the DNA is TGTGCCAGCAGCACTCAGACGGGAAACTATGGCTACACCTTC. The V gene is TRBV11-1, the J gene TRBJ1-2, with D uncertain. Germline V lookup: CDR1 SGHAT, CDR2 FQDESV (reference sequence). V was trimmed by 5 bases and J by 2 bases, leaving 12 bases between them. This CDR3 is built from 14 residues.

V gene TRBV29-1 combines with J gene TRBJ1-3; D ambiguous. Per the germline V gene, CDR1 is SQVTM and CDR2 is ANQGSEA. This CDR3 is built from 13 residues. The V and J ends lost 5 bases and 0 bases respectively, with 8 bases between them. The CDR3 DNA sequence: TGCAGCGTTAGAGAGAACTCTGGAAACACCATATATTTT. Translation gives CSVRENSGNTIYF.

This clone has more than one count but fewer than ten. Other DNA sequences in the same sample also yield this CDR3. The V gene is TRBV5-1, the J gene TRBJ2-1, with D hard to call. The CDR3 sequence is 13 residues long. Germline V gene data show CDR1 as SGHRS and CDR2 as YFSETQ. V was cut by 0 bases and J by 6 bases, with 7 bases left in between. CDR3 coding DNA: TGCGCCAGCAGCTTGGTGGTCCCCAATGAGCAGTTCTTC. This translates into CASSLVVPNEQFF. Supplemented by reference TRBV5-1 and TRBJ2-1, the full variable domain reads KAGVTQTPRYLIKTRGQQVTLSCSPISGHRSVSWYQQTPGQGLQFLFEYFSETQRNKGNFPGRFSGRQFSNSRSEMNVSTLELGDSALYLCASSLVVPNEQFFGPGTRLTVL.

The chain joins TRBV11-2 to TRBJ2-7; D unresolved. CDR3 length: 12 amino acids. The V end was cut by 3 bases, the J end by 2 bases, with 5 bases between. Germline values: CDR1 SGHAT, CDR2 FQNNGV. DNA of the CDR3: TGTGCCAGCAGCTTTGATGCCTACGAGCAGTACTTC. Protein: CASSFDAYEQYF.

There are many counts of this clone. The chain carries TRBV18 and TRBJ2-7; 8 bases agree with TRBD1. Looked up from germline, CDR1 is KGHSH and CDR2 is LQKENI. The CDR3 is 14 residues long. The trim removed 4 bases at V and 3 bases at J, leaving 5 bases unmatched. CDR3 bases: TGTGCCAGCTCACGTCAAGGACAGGGCTACGAGCAGTACTTC. The encoded protein is CASSRQGQGYEQYF.

The genes are TRBV9 and TRBJ2-5; D is ambiguous. Between the trimmed V and J ends, which lost 4 bases and 5 bases, there was a span of 18 bases. The CDR3 loop spans 15 amino acids. Germline V gene data show CDR1 as SGDLS and CDR2 as YYNGEE. The CDR3 loop reads CASSLTVGAYETQYF. In DNA, the CDR3 is TGTGCCAGCAGCCTTACAGTAGGCGCGTACGAGACCCAGTACTTC.

The genes are TRBV5-8 and TRBJ2-5; TRBD1 aligns across 8 bases. The length of the CDR3 is 12 residues. J lost 5 bases, V lost 4 bases, and 1 base had no gene match. Germline V CDR1 and CDR2: SGHTS, YDEGEE. CDR3 DNA sequence: TGTGCCAGCAGCCGGACAGGGGAGACCCAGTACTTC. Its translation: CASSRTGETQYF.

The chain links TRBV18 to TRBJ2-7; D remains ambiguous. The CDR3 runs 14 residues. The germline V gene has CDR1 KGHSH and CDR2 LQKENI. V was trimmed by 6 bases and J by 0 bases, leaving 12 bases between them. CDR3 sequence: CASSSGWISYEQYF. CDR3 nucleotides: TGTGCCAGCTCGTCAGGTTGGATCTCCTACGAGCAGTACTTC.

In this sample, this clone turned up once. This sequence joins TRBV5-4 and TRBJ1-5; the D is unclear. CDR3 length equals 15 residues. V shed 3 bases and J shed 10 bases, with 20 bases lying between them. Germline lookup yields CDR1 SGHNT and CDR2 YYREEE (reference sequence). The DNA for the CDR3 is TGTGCCAGCAGCTCCCCTGGACGGGGAGGAGGACCCCAGCATTTT. This sequence encodes CASSSPGRGGGPQHF.

The chain recombines TRBV5-1 with TRBJ2-1, with TRBD2 identical over 11 bases. With 4 bases clipped from V and 5 bases from J, the junction kept 5 bases outside the gene matches. This CDR3 comprises 15 residues. CDR1 and CDR2 from the germline V gene are SGHRS and YFSETQ. The CDR3 DNA reads TGCGCCAGCAGCAAACTAGCGGGAGAGGACAATGAGCAGTTCTTC. It codes for CASSKLAGEDNEQFF.

V and J are TRBV29-1 and TRBJ2-5, with TRBD1 matching over 9 bases. This CDR3 has 12 residues. V shed 7 bases, J shed 5 bases, and the junction held 5 bases outside the gene matches. CDR1 and CDR2 (germline): SQVTM, ANQGSEA. CDR3 protein: CSASGTGETQYF. The DNA of the CDR3 is TGCAGCGCATCCGGGACAGGGGAGACCCAGTACTTC.

This chain joins TRBV10-1 and TRBJ2-2; tentative D call: TRBD1 (8 bases). CDR1 is WNHNN, CDR2 SYGVQD, per germline (reference sequence). CDR3 length: 16 residues. Trimming took 3 bases from V and 5 from J, leaving 16 bases between them. The chain's CDR3 is CASSDPDREGTGELFF. Here the CDR3 DNA reads TGCGCCAGCAGTGACCCGGACAGGGAGGGAACCGGGGAGCTGTTTTTT.

The chain recombines TRBV11-3 with TRBJ2-1; D uncertain. The CDR3 spans 17 residues. Germline V gene lookup returns CDR1 SGHNT and CDR2 YENEEA. V lost 1 base and J lost 6, with 19 bases in between. CDR3 loop: CASSLGHQLASGNEQFF. The CDR3 DNA follows: TGTGCCAGCAGCTTAGGCCACCAGTTAGCCTCTGGCAATGAGCAGTTCTTC.